The text below deals with one T cell receptor beta chain. This specimen belongs to a study of blood T cell repertoires in COVID-19. Germline V gene lookup returns CDR1 LNHDA and CDR2 SQIVND (reference sequence). The CDR3 loop spans 16 amino acids. V trimming: 5 bases; J trimming: 5 bases; junction bases outside the gene matches: 6. Measured with immunoSEQ multiplex PCR; TCRdb has only the in-frame clones, and not every one. The sample consists of approximately 170,000 clones, 75% to 90% of them appearing once. Participant-given clinical history determined each cohort assignment. Symptom resolution, clearance, or two negative PCRs marked donors in Cohort 3 as recovered.

The chain carries TRBV19 and TRBJ2-5; TRBD2 aligns across 15 bases. The receptor was derived from a woman between 18 and 29 years old who had recovered from COVID-19. The specimen was PBMCs or T cells enriched from blood (not recorded which). The CDR3 region is CASSPGLAGGRETQYF. CDR3 bases: TGTGCCAGTAGTCCAGGACTAGCGGGAGGGAGGGAGACCCAGTACTTC.